These 8 T cell receptor beta chains came from one sample sequenced in a study of CD8 T cells in ankylosing spondylitis. TCRdb processed the 5' RACE reads anew with MiXCR; each CDR3 protein has one entry. The sample lists 250,000 to 350,000 distinct CDR3 sequences; around 21% were seen once. Sequences were obtained from blood, either unsorted or a sorted T cell fraction (not recorded which). The receptors come from a female donor with ankylosing spondylitis or in good health (not recorded which).

The V gene is TRBV7-2, the J gene TRBJ2-7; 7 nucleotides align to TRBD1. After removal of 2 bases from V and 4 bases from J, the junction contained 5 bases not matched to a gene. Per germline, CDR1 SGHTA and CDR2 FQGNSA. The CDR3 runs 14 residues. The CDR3 loop is CASSLSQGNYEQYF. The CDR3 nucleotides are TGTGCCAGCAGCTTATCACAGGGGAATTACGAGCAGTACTTC.

This clonotype was seen a few times. The chain recombines TRBV5-1 with TRBJ2-3; D might be TRBD2 (5 bases). Per germline, CDR1 SGHRS and CDR2 YFSETQ. The V and J ends lost 3 bases and 0 bases respectively, with 14 bases between them. The CDR3 has 16 residues. The CDR3 nucleotides read TGCGCCAGCAGCTCCGAGGGCCATCCTAGCACAGATACGCAGTATTTT. This encodes CASSSEGHPSTDTQYF.

This clonotype was counted a few times. V gene TRBV15 combines with J gene TRBJ2-1, with D possibly being TRBD2 (5 bases). V was shortened by 5 bases and J by 0 bases, with 14 bases between the two germline ends. CDR3 length equals 16 residues. Germline V gives CDR1 LNHNV, CDR2 YYDKDF (reference sequence). DNA of the CDR3: TGTGCCACCAGCCGTAAGGTGGGGAGCTCCTACAATGAGCAGTTCTTC. Its translation: CATSRKVGSSYNEQFF.

A few counts support this clonotype. The chain combines TRBV20-1 with TRBJ2-7, with D perhaps TRBD1 (5 bases). The CDR3 has 14 residues. CDR1 and CDR2 from the germline V gene are DFQATT and SNEGSKA (reference sequence). Trimming removed 6 bases from V and 0 bases from J, with 15 bases in between. The CDR3, as DNA: TGCAGTGCCCAGGGTGATGAAAGCTCCTACGAGCAGTACTTC. This translates into CSAQGDESSYEQYF.

The gene calls are TRBV12-3 or TRBV12-4 and TRBJ2-5; 7 bases line up with TRBD2. CDR3 length: 13 residues. V lost 7 bases to trimming and J lost 4 bases; unmatched junction nucleotides: 6. The CDR3 protein is CASKGGRGETQYF. CDR3 bases: TGTGCCAGCAAAGGCGGGAGAGGAGAGACCCAGTACTTC.

V and J are TRBV28 and TRBJ2-7, with TRBD1 matching over 9 bases. Germline V CDR1 and CDR2: MDHEN, SYDVKM. The V segment lost 6 bases and the J segment 3 bases; nucleotides outside the gene matches: 6. The CDR3 has 14 amino acids. The CDR3 protein is CASRDRGPDYEQYF. The DNA for the CDR3 is TGTGCCAGCAGGGACAGGGGACCCGACTACGAGCAGTACTTC.

The rearrangement links TRBV20-1 to TRBJ2-1, with D possibly matching TRBD2 (6 bases). Germline V gene lookup returns CDR1 DFQATT and CDR2 SNEGSKA (reference sequence). Trimming cost V 6 bases and J 4 bases, with 13 bases left between them. This CDR3 has 13 residues. The CDR3 region is CSARWRDYNEQFF. The CDR3 DNA is TGCAGTGCAAGGTGGAGGGATTACAATGAGCAGTTCTTC.

The J gene is TRBJ2-5, the V gene TRBV7-9; maybe TRBD1 (7 bases). Germline values: CDR1 SEHNR, CDR2 FQNEAQ (reference sequence). The germline V and J ends were trimmed by 5 bases and 2 bases, with 12 bases remaining between them. The CDR3 extends over 14 amino acids. CDR3 coding DNA: TGTGCCAGCAGCATGGAGGGACAGCAAGAGACCCAGTACTTC. It is translated as CASSMEGQQETQYF.